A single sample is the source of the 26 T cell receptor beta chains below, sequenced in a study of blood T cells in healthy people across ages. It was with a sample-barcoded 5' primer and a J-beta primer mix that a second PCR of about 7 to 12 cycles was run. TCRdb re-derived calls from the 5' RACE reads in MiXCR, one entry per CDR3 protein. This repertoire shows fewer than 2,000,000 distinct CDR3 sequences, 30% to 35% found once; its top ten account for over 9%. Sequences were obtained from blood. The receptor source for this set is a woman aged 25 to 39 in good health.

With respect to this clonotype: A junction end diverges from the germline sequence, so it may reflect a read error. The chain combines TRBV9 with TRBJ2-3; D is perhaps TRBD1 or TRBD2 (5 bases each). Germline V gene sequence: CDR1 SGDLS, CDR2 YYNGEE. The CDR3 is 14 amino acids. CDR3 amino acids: CASSADWGTDAQYF. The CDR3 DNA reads TGTGCCAGCAGCGCGGACTGGGGCACAGATGCGCAGTATTTT.

The CDR3 DNA is TGTGCCAGCAGCTTAACAGGGAAGGGCTACAATGAGCAGTTCTTC. This gives the protein CASSLTGKGYNEQFF. The chain has TRBV7-2 and TRBJ2-1; D may be TRBD1 (6 bases). The V end lost 2 bases, the J end lost 3 bases, and 11 bases lay between the germline ends. CDR3 length: 15 residues. The V gene's germline CDR1 is SGHTA and CDR2 FQGNSA.

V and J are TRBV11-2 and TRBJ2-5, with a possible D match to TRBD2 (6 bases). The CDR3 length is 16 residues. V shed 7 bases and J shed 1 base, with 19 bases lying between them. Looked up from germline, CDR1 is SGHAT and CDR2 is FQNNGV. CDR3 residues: CASIKGRRAVQETQYF. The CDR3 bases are TGTGCCAGCATTAAAGGCAGGAGGGCCGTCCAAGAGACCCAGTACTTC.

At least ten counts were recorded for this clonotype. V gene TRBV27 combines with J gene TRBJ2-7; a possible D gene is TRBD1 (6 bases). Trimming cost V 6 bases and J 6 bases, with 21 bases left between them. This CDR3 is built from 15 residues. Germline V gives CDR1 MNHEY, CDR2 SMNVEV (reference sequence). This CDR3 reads CASSTYRVIGREQYF. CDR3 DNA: TGTGCCAGCAGCACCTACAGGGTAATCGGTCGCGAGCAGTACTTC.

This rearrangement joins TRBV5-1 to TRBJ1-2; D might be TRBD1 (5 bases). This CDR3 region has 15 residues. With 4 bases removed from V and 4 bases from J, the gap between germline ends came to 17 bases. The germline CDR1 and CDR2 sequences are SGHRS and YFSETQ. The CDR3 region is CASSPLGGSIYGYTF. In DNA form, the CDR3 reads TGCGCCAGCAGCCCACTGGGGGGGTCTATCTATGGCTACACCTTC.

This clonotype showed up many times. The CDR3 here is CSASNGGTEAFF. CDR3 coding DNA: TGCAGTGCCTCGAATGGGGGCACTGAAGCTTTCTTT. The chain employs TRBV20-1 and TRBJ1-1, with D tentatively TRBD1 (5 bases). The CDR3 spans 12 residues. Between the trimmed V and J ends, which lost 6 bases and 4 bases, there was a span of 12 bases. The germline V gene encodes CDR1 DFQATT and CDR2 SNEGSKA (reference sequence).

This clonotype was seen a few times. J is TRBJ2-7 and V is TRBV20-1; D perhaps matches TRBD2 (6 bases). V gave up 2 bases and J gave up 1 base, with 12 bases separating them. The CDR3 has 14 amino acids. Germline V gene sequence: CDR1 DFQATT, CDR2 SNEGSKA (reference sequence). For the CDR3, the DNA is TGCAGTGCTAGACAAATAGGGACTTCCTACGAGCAGTACTTC. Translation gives CSARQIGTSYEQYF.

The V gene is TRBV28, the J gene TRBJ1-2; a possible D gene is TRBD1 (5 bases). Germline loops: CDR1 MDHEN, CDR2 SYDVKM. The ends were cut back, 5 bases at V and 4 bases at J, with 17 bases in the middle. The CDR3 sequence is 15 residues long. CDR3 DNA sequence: TGTGCCAGCAGTGACAGACGGGGCGGAAGCTATGGCTACACCTTC. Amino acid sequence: CASSDRRGGSYGYTF.

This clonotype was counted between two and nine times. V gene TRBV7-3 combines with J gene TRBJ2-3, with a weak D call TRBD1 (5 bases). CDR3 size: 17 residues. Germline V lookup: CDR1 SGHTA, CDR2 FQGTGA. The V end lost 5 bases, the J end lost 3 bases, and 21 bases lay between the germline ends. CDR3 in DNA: TGTGCCAGCAGCCACGGCCACTGGATGGGGCTAACAGATACGCAGTATTTT. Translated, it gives CASSHGHWMGLTDTQYF.

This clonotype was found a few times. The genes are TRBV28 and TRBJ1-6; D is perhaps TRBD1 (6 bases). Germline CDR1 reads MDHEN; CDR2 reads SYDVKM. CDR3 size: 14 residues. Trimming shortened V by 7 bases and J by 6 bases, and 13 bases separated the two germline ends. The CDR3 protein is CASIRTDTNSPLHF. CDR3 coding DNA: TGTGCCAGCATTAGGACAGATACTAATTCACCCCTCCACTTT.

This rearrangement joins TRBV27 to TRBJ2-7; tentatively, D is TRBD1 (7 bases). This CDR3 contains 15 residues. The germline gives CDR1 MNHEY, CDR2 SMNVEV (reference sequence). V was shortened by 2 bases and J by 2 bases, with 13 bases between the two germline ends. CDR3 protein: CASSLAGQPTYEQYF. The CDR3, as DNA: TGTGCCAGCAGTTTAGCGGGACAGCCAACCTACGAGCAGTACTTC.

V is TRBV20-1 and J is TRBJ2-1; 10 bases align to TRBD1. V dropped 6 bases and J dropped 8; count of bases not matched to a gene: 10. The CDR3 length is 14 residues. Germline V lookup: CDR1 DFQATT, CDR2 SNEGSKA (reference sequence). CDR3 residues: CSASGQGGKYEQFF. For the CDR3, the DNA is TGCAGTGCCTCCGGACAGGGGGGTAAATATGAGCAGTTCTTC.

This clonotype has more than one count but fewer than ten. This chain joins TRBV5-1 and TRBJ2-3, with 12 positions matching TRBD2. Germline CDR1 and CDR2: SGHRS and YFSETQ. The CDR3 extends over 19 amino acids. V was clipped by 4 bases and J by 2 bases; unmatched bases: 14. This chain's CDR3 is CASSPNPGLAGTNTDTQYF. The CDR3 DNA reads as TGCGCCAGCAGCCCTAATCCCGGACTAGCGGGAACCAACACAGATACGCAGTATTTT.

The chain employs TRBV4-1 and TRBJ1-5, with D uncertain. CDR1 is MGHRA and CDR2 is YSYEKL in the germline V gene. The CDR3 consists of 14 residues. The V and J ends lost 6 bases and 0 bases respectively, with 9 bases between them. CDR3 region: CASSQQYSNQPQHF. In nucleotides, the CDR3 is TGCGCCAGCAGTCAACAGTATAGCAATCAGCCCCAGCATTTT.

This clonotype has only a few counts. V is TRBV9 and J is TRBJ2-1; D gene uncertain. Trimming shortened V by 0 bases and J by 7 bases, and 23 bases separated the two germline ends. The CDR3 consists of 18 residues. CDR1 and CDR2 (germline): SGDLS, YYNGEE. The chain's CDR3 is CASSVGLSSKLDRNEQFF. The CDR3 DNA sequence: TGTGCCAGCAGCGTAGGTTTGTCCAGTAAGTTAGATCGGAATGAGCAGTTCTTC.

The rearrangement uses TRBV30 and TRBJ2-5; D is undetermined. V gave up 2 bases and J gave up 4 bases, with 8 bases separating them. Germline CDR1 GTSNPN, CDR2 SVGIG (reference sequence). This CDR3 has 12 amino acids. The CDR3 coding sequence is TGTGCCTGGAGTCAGGCTGGAGAGACCCAGTACTTC. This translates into CAWSQAGETQYF.

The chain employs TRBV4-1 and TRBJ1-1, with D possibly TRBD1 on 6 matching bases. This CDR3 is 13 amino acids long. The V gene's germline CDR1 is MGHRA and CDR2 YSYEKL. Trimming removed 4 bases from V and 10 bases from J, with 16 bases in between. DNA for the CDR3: TGCGCCAGCAGCCGGACCGGGGGGGACACAGCTTTCTTT. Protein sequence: CASSRTGGDTAFF.

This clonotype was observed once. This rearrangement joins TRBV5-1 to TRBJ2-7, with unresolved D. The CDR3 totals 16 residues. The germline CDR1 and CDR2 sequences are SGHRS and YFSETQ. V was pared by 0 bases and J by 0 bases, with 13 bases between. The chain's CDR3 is CASSLDPAGSSYEQYF. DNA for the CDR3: TGCGCCAGCAGCTTGGACCCAGCCGGGTCCTCCTACGAGCAGTACTTC. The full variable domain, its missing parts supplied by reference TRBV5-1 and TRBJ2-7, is KAGVTQTPRYLIKTRGQQVTLSCSPISGHRSVSWYQQTPGQGLQFLFEYFSETQRNKGNFPGRFSGRQFSNSRSEMNVSTLELGDSALYLCASSLDPAGSSYEQYFGPGTRLTVT.

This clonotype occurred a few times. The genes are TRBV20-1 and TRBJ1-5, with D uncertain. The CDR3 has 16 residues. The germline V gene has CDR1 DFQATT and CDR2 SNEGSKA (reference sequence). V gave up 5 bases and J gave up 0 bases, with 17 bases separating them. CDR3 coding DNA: TGCAGTGCTGCCGTGGTCGATGGATATAGCAATCAGCCCCAGCATTTT. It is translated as CSAAVVDGYSNQPQHF.

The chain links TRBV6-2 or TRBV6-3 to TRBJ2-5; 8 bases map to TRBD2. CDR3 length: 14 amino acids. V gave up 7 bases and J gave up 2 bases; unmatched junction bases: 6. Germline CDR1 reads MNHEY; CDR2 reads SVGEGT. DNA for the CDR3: TGTGCCAGCACCTATAGCGGGACTCAAGAGACCCAGTACTTC. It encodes CASTYSGTQETQYF.

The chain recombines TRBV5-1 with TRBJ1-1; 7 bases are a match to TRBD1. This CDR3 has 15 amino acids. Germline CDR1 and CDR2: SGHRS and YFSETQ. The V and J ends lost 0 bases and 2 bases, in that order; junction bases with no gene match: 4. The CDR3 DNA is TGCGCCAGCAGCTTGGCGGGACAGATTAACACTGAAGCTTTCTTT. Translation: CASSLAGQINTEAFF.

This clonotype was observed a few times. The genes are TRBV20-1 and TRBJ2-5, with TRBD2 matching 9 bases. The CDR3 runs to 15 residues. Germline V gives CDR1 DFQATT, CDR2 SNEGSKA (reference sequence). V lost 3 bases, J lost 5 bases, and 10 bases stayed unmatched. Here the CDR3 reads CSARTLAGRGETQYF. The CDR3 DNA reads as TGCAGTGCTAGGACCCTAGCGGGGCGGGGGGAGACCCAGTACTTC.

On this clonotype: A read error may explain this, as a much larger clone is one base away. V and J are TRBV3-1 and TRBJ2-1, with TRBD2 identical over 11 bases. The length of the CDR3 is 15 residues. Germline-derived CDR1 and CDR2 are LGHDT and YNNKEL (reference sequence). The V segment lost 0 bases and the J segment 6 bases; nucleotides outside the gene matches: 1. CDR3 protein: CASSQDLAGGNEQFF. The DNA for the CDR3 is TGTGCCAGCAGCCAAGACCTAGCGGGAGGCAATGAGCAGTTCTTC.

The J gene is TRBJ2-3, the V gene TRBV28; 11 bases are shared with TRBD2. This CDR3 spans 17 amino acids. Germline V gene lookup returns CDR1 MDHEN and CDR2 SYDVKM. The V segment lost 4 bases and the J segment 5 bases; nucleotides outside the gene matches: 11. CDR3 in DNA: TGTGCCAGCAGTTCCCCAGGGACTAGCGGAAGGGGAGATACGCAGTATTTT. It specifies CASSSPGTSGRGDTQYF. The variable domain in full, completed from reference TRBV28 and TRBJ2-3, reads DVKVTQSSRYLVKRTGEKVFLECVQDMDHENMFWYRQDPGLGLRLIYFSYDVKMKEKGDIPEGYSVSREKKERFSLILESASTNQTSMYLCASSSPGTSGRGDTQYFGPGTRLTVL.

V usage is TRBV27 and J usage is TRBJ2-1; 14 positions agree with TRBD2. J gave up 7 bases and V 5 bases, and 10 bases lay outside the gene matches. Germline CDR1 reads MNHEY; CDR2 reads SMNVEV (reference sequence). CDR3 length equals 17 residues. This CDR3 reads CASSRTGTSGRRNEQFF. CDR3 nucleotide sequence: TGTGCCAGCAGTAGGACCGGGACTAGCGGGAGAAGGAATGAGCAGTTCTTC.

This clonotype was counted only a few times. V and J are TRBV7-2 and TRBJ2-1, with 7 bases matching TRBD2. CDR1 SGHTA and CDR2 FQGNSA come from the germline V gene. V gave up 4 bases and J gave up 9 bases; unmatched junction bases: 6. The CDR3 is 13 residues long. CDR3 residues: CASSSLSGSEQFF. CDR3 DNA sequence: TGTGCCAGCAGCTCCCTTAGCGGGTCTGAGCAGTTCTTC.